What follows are 17 T cell receptor beta chains derived from one specimen sequenced in a study of shared clonotypes between healthy human individuals. TCRdb keeps only in-frame clones here, not all; method: immunoSEQ multiplex PCR. Among some 680,000 clones, around 73% were seen once, and the ten largest hold 1.5% to 2%. Sequencing was carried out using memory CD4+ T cells sorted from blood. This sample's subset: CD45RA-negative fraction. The receptors derive from a woman aged 25-40 years in good health.

Regarding this clone: This probably arose from a read error, given a far larger clone one base away. The V gene is TRBV11-3, the J gene TRBJ1-3; no clear D. Trimming stripped 5 bases from V and 0 bases from J, with 5 bases between. Germline loops: CDR1 SGHNT, CDR2 YENEEA. This CDR3 spans 13 amino acids. For the CDR3, the DNA is TGTGCCAGCAGCCCACACTCTGGAAACACCATATATTTT. This gives the protein CASSPHSGNTIYF.

Turning to this clone: Distinct nucleotide sequences in the sample also encode this CDR3. The V gene is TRBV11-2, the J gene TRBJ2-3; D unclear. The V end lost 1 base, the J end lost 5 bases, and 4 bases lay between the germline ends. Germline V gene sequence: CDR1 SGHAT, CDR2 FQNNGV. CDR3 length equals 12 residues. As DNA, the CDR3 is TGTGCCAGCAGCTTAGTAGGAGATACGCAGTATTTT. This sequence encodes CASSLVGDTQYF.

CDR3 protein: CASSGGGEQFF. The CDR3 nucleotides are TGTGCCAGCAGCGGGGGGGGTGAGCAGTTCTTC. The chain is built from TRBV5-4 and TRBJ2-1, with TRBD2 matching over 7 bases. The CDR3 totals 11 residues. The ends lost 4 bases at V and 9 bases at J; junction bases unmatched: 1. Germline V gene lookup returns CDR1 SGHNT and CDR2 YYREEE (reference sequence).

This clone was detected only a few times. V and J are TRBV4-2 and TRBJ2-2; 7 nucleotides match TRBD1. This CDR3 comprises 16 residues. Germline trimming cut 0 bases from V and 5 bases from J; bases unmatched to any gene: 6. Germline loops: CDR1 LGHNA, CDR2 YNFKEQ. CDR3 protein: CASSQDNQGVTGELFF. The CDR3 bases are TGTGCCAGCAGCCAAGATAATCAGGGGGTGACCGGGGAGCTGTTTTTT.

On this clone: The same CDR3 also results from other DNA sequences found in this sample. CDR3 bases: TGCGCCAGCAGCTTGGATTCCGTCCAAGAGACCCAGTACTTC. Protein: CASSLDSVQETQYF. V gene TRBV5-1 combines with J gene TRBJ2-5, with D unclear. Germline loops: CDR1 SGHRS, CDR2 YFSETQ. This CDR3 region has 14 residues. V shed 0 bases and J shed 1 base, with 7 bases lying between them.

This chain uses TRBV18 with TRBJ1-2; a possible D gene is TRBD1 (5 bases). CDR3 size: 15 residues. V was trimmed by 1 base and J by 3 bases, leaving 12 bases between them. CDR1 and CDR2 (germline): KGHSH, LQKENI. CDR3 in DNA: TGTGCCAGCTCACCACGGGGGGACCTCTACTATGGCTACACCTTC. The encoded protein is CASSPRGDLYYGYTF.

The J gene is TRBJ1-2, the V gene TRBV7-9; unclear D gene. Germline loops: CDR1 SEHNR, CDR2 FQNEAQ (reference sequence). The CDR3 is 13 residues long. The germline V and J ends were trimmed by 1 base and 9 bases, with 12 bases remaining between them. The DNA for the CDR3 is TGTGCCAGCAGCTTAGGGCAGTATAAGCGCTACACCTTC. Translating gives CASSLGQYKRYTF.

V and J are TRBV7-3 and TRBJ2-1; 9 nucleotides align to TRBD2. CDR1 and CDR2 (germline): SGHTA, FQGTGA. V gave up 5 bases and J gave up 5 bases; unmatched junction bases: 10. The CDR3 totals 16 residues. The CDR3: CASSPSGNHPNNEQFF. The CDR3 bases are TGTGCCAGCAGCCCTAGCGGGAACCATCCGAACAATGAGCAGTTCTTC.

This chain connects TRBV19 to TRBJ1-4; no firm D call. Deletions cut 6 bases from V and 0 bases from J, with 11 bases between. CDR1 and CDR2 (germline): LNHDA, SQIVND (reference sequence). The CDR3 contains 15 residues. For the CDR3, the DNA is TGTGCCAGTAGCCGGGTCGACGCAACTAATGAAAAACTGTTTTTT. Its protein product is CASSRVDATNEKLFF.

This clone was observed a few times. The chain couples TRBV9 to TRBJ1-4; no firm D call. From germline, CDR1 is SGDLS and CDR2 YYNGEE. Trimming removed 3 bases at V and 5 bases at J, with 17 bases between. There are 16 residues in the CDR3. The CDR3 sequence: CASSEFSSSTNEKLFF. The CDR3 DNA follows: TGTGCCAGCAGCGAGTTCTCTTCCAGCACAAATGAAAAACTGTTTTTT.

This clone was recorded a few times. This sequence joins TRBV20-1 and TRBJ1-1, with D unresolved. The CDR3 has 11 residues. Germline V gene lookup returns CDR1 DFQATT and CDR2 SNEGSKA (reference sequence). The CDR3 bases are TGCAGAGAAGACGGGAACACTGAAGCTTTCTTT. It yields the protein CREDGNTEAFF.

V and J are TRBV7-2 and TRBJ1-1; D not certain. The CDR3 runs 13 residues. Trimming stripped 6 bases from V and 0 bases from J, with 8 bases between. Germline V gene sequence: CDR1 SGHTA, CDR2 FQGNSA. The CDR3 loop reads CASRIGLNTEAFF. For the CDR3, the DNA is TGTGCCAGCAGGATCGGCTTGAACACTGAAGCTTTCTTT.

J is TRBJ2-1 and V is TRBV6-6; 8 bases are shared with TRBD2. There are 15 residues in the CDR3. Per germline, CDR1 MNHNY and CDR2 SVGAGI (reference sequence). V lost 5 bases to trimming and J lost 3 bases; unmatched junction nucleotides: 6. The CDR3 loop reads CASSPSAGDYNEQFF. Here the CDR3 DNA reads TGTGCCAGCAGTCCCTCAGCGGGAGACTACAATGAGCAGTTCTTC.

The chain combines TRBV28 with TRBJ2-7; TRBD2 matches 14 bases. This CDR3 comprises 18 residues. Looked up from germline, CDR1 is MDHEN and CDR2 is SYDVKM. The V gene end was trimmed by 4 bases and the J gene end by 4 bases; junction bases not matched to a gene: 12. CDR3 DNA sequence: TGTGCCAGCAGTTGGGGACTAGCGGGAGCCAATGGGGATTACGAGCAGTACTTC. Protein: CASSWGLAGANGDYEQYF.

This chain connects TRBV27 to TRBJ1-2; weak D call: TRBD1 (6 bases). Per germline, CDR1 MNHEY and CDR2 SMNVEV (reference sequence). This CDR3 is built from 15 residues. Trimming left V 5 bases short and J 3 bases short, with 16 bases between. The CDR3 DNA reads TGTGCCAGCAGTCCAATGGCGGACAGTCACTATGGCTACACCTTC. Residues: CASSPMADSHYGYTF.

V usage is TRBV7-9 and J usage is TRBJ1-3; no clear D gene. V gave up 5 bases and J gave up 1 base, with 9 bases separating them. Germline lookup yields CDR1 SEHNR and CDR2 FQNEAQ (reference sequence). The CDR3 sequence is 14 residues long. The CDR3 nucleotides read TGTGCCAGCAGCGTATCACATTCTGGAAACACCATATATTTT. Translating it yields CASSVSHSGNTIYF.

This clone is categorized as medium-sized. The chain carries TRBV7-8 and TRBJ1-1; D perhaps matches TRBD1 (5 bases). The germline CDR1 and CDR2 sequences are SGHVS and FQNEAQ. Trimming cost V 2 bases and J 4 bases, with 11 bases left between them. The CDR3 covers 14 residues. Written as DNA, the CDR3 is TGTGCCAGCAGCTTACACAGGAATCCCACTGAAGCTTTCTTT. Translating gives CASSLHRNPTEAFF.